This TCR beta chain was recorded in a study of blood T cell repertoires in COVID-19. Study-level background: Whether acute or convalescent, the COVID-19 samples came from the United States, Italy and Spain.

In the study's own analysis: Estimation of nucleated cell counts relied on the amplification of reference gene primers. Here immunoSEQ multiplex PCR was the method, and the copy in TCRdb shows in-frame clones only, minus some. V and J calls plus clone size are reproduced from that table; the DNA served to infer D and trimming. The sample has roughly 180,000 clones, about 78% seen once; the top ten hold roughly 9.4%. This CDR3 spans 12 amino acids. Germline V gives CDR1 SEHNR, CDR2 FQNEAQ (reference sequence). The V end lost 8 bases, the J end lost 11 bases, and 18 bases lay between the germline ends.

The TCR comes from a woman in her forties or fifties with active or convalescent COVID-19. J is TRBJ1-1 and V is TRBV7-9; D is possibly TRBD1 (5 bases). The sequenced material came from peripheral blood. The CDR3 sequence: CASGRWEGPAFF. CDR3 bases: TGTGCCAGCGGTCGATGGGAGGGGCCGGCTTTCTTT.